The 18 T cell receptor beta chains below come from one sample, sequenced in a study of shared clonotypes between healthy human individuals. Measured with immunoSEQ multiplex PCR; TCRdb has only the in-frame clones, and not every one. Among about 510,000 clones listed, almost 97% were seen once. The sequencing sample was made of naive CD4+ T cells sorted from blood. The subset denotes: CD45RA+ positively selected. These receptors were taken from a woman aged 25-40 years in good health.

The rearrangement links TRBV5-1 to TRBJ2-7, with D tentatively TRBD2 (6 bases). Germline CDR1 SGHRS, CDR2 YFSETQ. Between the trimmed V and J ends, which lost 9 bases and 3 bases, there was a span of 16 bases. CDR3 length equals 13 residues. CDR3 nucleotides: TGCGCCATGCTCTGGGACTTCAACTACGAGCAGTACTTC. It translates to CAMLWDFNYEQYF.

The rearrangement links TRBV6-1 to TRBJ2-1; TRBD2 aligns across 9 bases. Unmatched junction bases numbered 8, after V lost 6 bases and J lost 5 bases. This CDR3 has 15 residues. Germline-derived CDR1 and CDR2 are MNHNS and SASEGT. This chain's CDR3 is CASRTGTSPNNEQFF. DNA of the CDR3: TGTGCCAGCAGGACCGGGACTAGCCCAAACAATGAGCAGTTCTTC.

V gene TRBV28 combines with J gene TRBJ2-7; no reliable D call. Between the trimmed V and J ends, which lost 6 bases and 3 bases, there was a span of 9 bases. The CDR3 is 12 residues long. The germline CDR1 and CDR2 sequences are MDHEN and SYDVKM. The CDR3 bases are TGTGCCAGCAGCAGAACTAACTACGAGCAGTACTTC. This codes for CASSRTNYEQYF. The variable domain in full, completed from reference TRBV28 and TRBJ2-7, reads DVKVTQSSRYLVKRTGEKVFLECVQDMDHENMFWYRQDPGLGLRLIYFSYDVKMKEKGDIPEGYSVSREKKERFSLILESASTNQTSMYLCASSRTNYEQYFGPGTRLTVT.

In DNA form, the CDR3 reads TGTGCCAGCAGCCCACCAGCTAATGAAAAACTGTTTTTT. The encoded protein is CASSPPANEKLFF. V and J are TRBV5-5 and TRBJ1-4; D is uncertain. The CDR3 totals 13 residues. Trimming took off 4 bases at V and 3 bases at J, with 7 bases between the two ends. Germline lookup yields CDR1 SGHKS and CDR2 YYEKEE (reference sequence).

The chain links TRBV28 to TRBJ1-2; tentatively, D is TRBD1 (6 bases). Germline V gene data show CDR1 as MDHEN and CDR2 as SYDVKM. The CDR3 extends over 12 amino acids. V lost 8 bases, J lost 8 bases, and 15 bases lay in between. CDR3 nucleotide sequence: TGTGCCAGCGGTACAGGGCGCGCGGGCTACACCTTC. Its protein product is CASGTGRAGYTF.

This sequence joins TRBV28 and TRBJ1-2; D ambiguous. This CDR3 has 14 residues. Deletions cut 1 base from V and 4 bases from J, with 10 bases between. Germline V gene lookup returns CDR1 MDHEN and CDR2 SYDVKM. The CDR3 protein is CASSLFQVSYGYTF. The CDR3 DNA follows: TGTGCCAGCAGTTTATTTCAGGTCTCCTATGGCTACACCTTC.

This rearrangement joins TRBV7-2 to TRBJ2-1, with D possibly being TRBD2 (5 bases). Germline assignment: CDR1 SGHTA and CDR2 FQGNSA. V lost 2 bases, J lost 0 bases, and 11 bases lay in between. The CDR3 has 16 residues. The CDR3 nucleotides read TGTGCCAGCAGCTTACTTAGCGCCACCTCCTACAATGAGCAGTTCTTC. Its protein product is CASSLLSATSYNEQFF.

This clone was picked up one time. The chain links TRBV13 to TRBJ2-1; D is possibly TRBD1 (6 bases). Per germline, CDR1 PRHDT and CDR2 FYEKMQ (reference sequence). V was pared by 1 base and J by 3 bases, with 22 bases between. This CDR3 is built from 19 residues. The CDR3 here is CASSLDNGGGAGDYNEQFF. The CDR3 coding sequence is TGTGCCAGCAGCTTAGATAATGGTGGGGGCGCAGGGGACTACAATGAGCAGTTCTTC.

The gene calls are TRBV5-1 and TRBJ2-3, with TRBD2 as a possible D gene (6 bases). V shed 0 bases and J shed 0 bases, with 8 bases lying between them. The CDR3 has 15 amino acids. The germline gives CDR1 SGHRS, CDR2 YFSETQ. The CDR3 here is CASSLGDFSTDTQYF. As DNA, the CDR3 is TGCGCCAGCAGCTTGGGGGACTTTAGCACAGATACGCAGTATTTT. The full variable domain, with the rest looked up from reference TRBV5-1 and TRBJ2-3, is KAGVTQTPRYLIKTRGQQVTLSCSPISGHRSVSWYQQTPGQGLQFLFEYFSETQRNKGNFPGRFSGRQFSNSRSEMNVSTLELGDSALYLCASSLGDFSTDTQYFGPGTRLTVL.

The V call is TRBV19, the J call TRBJ2-4; the D gene could be TRBD1 or TRBD2 (5 bases each). The CDR3 totals 14 residues. Germline loops: CDR1 LNHDA, CDR2 SQIVND (reference sequence). Trimming pared 5 bases from V and 4 bases from J, leaving 12 bases between. Here the CDR3 DNA reads TGTGCCAGTAGTGTCCCGGGACGAAAAAACATTCAGTACTTC. It translates to CASSVPGRKNIQYF.

This clone was counted a few times. The CDR3 sequence: CASREGPYEQYF. CDR3 sequence (DNA): TGCGCCAGCAGGGAGGGACCCTACGAGCAGTACTTC. The V and J genes are TRBV5-1 and TRBJ2-7; TRBD2 is a possible D gene (6 bases). CDR1 SGHRS and CDR2 YFSETQ come from the germline V gene. The V end lost 5 bases, the J end lost 2 bases, and 8 bases lay between the germline ends. This CDR3 is 12 amino acids long.

The chain combines TRBV7-6 with TRBJ2-3; TRBD2 matches 12 bases. Germline V gene data show CDR1 as SGHVS and CDR2 as FNYEAQ. V dropped 0 bases and J dropped 9; count of bases not matched to a gene: 1. CDR3 length: 14 residues. The chain's CDR3 is CASSLAGTSGTQYF. In DNA, the CDR3 is TGTGCCAGCAGCTTAGCGGGGACTAGCGGGACGCAGTATTTT. The whole variable domain, remainder taken from reference TRBV7-6 and TRBJ2-3, is GAGVSQSPRYKVTKRGQDVALRCDPISGHVSLYWYRQALGQGPEFLTYFNYEAQQDKSGLPNDRFSAERPEGSISTLTIQRTEQRDSAMYRCASSLAGTSGTQYFGPGTRLTVL.

This chain connects TRBV29-1 to TRBJ2-3; 7 nucleotides line up with TRBD2. Germline V gene lookup returns CDR1 SQVTM and CDR2 ANQGSEA. With V trimmed by 5 bases and J by 0 bases, 5 bases remained unmatched. CDR3 length: 14 residues. DNA for the CDR3: TGCAGCGTTTGGGGGGGTACTAGCACAGATACGCAGTATTTT. As protein: CSVWGGTSTDTQYF.

The chain employs TRBV9 and TRBJ1-1, with D possibly being TRBD1 (6 bases). CDR1 is SGDLS, CDR2 YYNGEE, per germline. V lost 2 bases and J 1 base, leaving 12 bases between the germline ends. This CDR3 spans 15 amino acids. The CDR3 DNA sequence: TGTGCCAGCAGCGTGGGGGGACATTCGAACACTGAAGCTTTCTTT. It yields the protein CASSVGGHSNTEAFF.

A single count supports this clone. This chain uses TRBV5-6 with TRBJ2-1; TRBD1 aligns across 7 bases. CDR3 size: 15 residues. V lost 0 bases and J lost 1; bases outside the gene matches: 1. Looked up from germline, CDR1 is SGHDT and CDR2 is YYEEEE. The CDR3 here is CASSLDRGSYNEQFF. The CDR3 nucleotides read TGTGCCAGCAGCTTGGACAGGGGTTCCTACAATGAGCAGTTCTTC.

The rearrangement joins TRBV28 to TRBJ1-6, with 10 positions matching TRBD1. With 4 bases clipped from V and 13 bases from J, the junction kept 7 bases outside the gene matches. The CDR3 covers 14 residues. Germline CDR1 is MDHEN and CDR2 is SYDVKM. CDR3 sequence: CASSSGQGNGPLHF. The CDR3 DNA sequence: TGTGCCAGCAGTTCGGGACAGGGGAATGGCCCCCTCCACTTT.

This chain uses TRBV5-4 with TRBJ2-7, with TRBD2 matching 8 bases. This CDR3 contains 19 residues. J was trimmed by 9 bases and V by 1 base; bases with no gene match: 24. The germline gives CDR1 SGHNT, CDR2 YYREEE (reference sequence). DNA for the CDR3: TGTGCCAGCAGCTTGAACTTCGGGACTAGAGATACACGAATAGGGGTGCAGTACTTC. Translating it yields CASSLNFGTRDTRIGVQYF. Using reference TRBV5-4 and TRBJ2-7 for the parts outside the CDR3, the full variable domain is ETGVTQSPTHLIKTRGQQVTLRCSSQSGHNTVSWYQQALGQGPQFIFQYYREEENGRGNFPPRFSGLQFPNYSSELNVNALELDDSALYLCASSLNFGTRDTRIGVQYFGPGTRLTVT.

The V and J genes are TRBV6-5 and TRBJ1-2; a possible D gene is TRBD1 (6 bases). Germline CDR1 MNHEY, CDR2 SVGAGI. There are 14 residues in the CDR3. Deletions cut 6 bases from V and 7 bases from J, with 18 bases between. Written as DNA, the CDR3 is TGTGCCAGCAGGAAAAACGGACAGCTGCCTGGCTACACCTTC. It encodes CASRKNGQLPGYTF.